This is a list of T cell receptor beta chains from one sample in a study of T cell clones after liver transplantation. Profiled with immunoSEQ multiplex PCR; TCRdb holds only in-frame clones, not every one. Of 45,000 to 60,000 clones in the sample, 60% to 80% were seen once. Sequenced material: CD4+ T cells from blood, taken at the 22-month timepoint. These TCRs come from a human patient who received a liver transplant. Some T cells may be graft donor cells. CDR3s include the opening cysteine and the closing phenylalanine or tryptophan. Each record gives: J gene, clone size, V gene, D gene, CDR3 protein, CDR3 DNA. A D gene is named only where the DNA matches it firmly. Size tells how often a clone was seen (once, few, many) or the class of an expanded clone, and some rows leave it out.

TRBJ1-5 | - | TRBV18 | - | CASSPAPGRGNQPQHF | TGTGCCAGCTCACCGGCCCCGGGACGGGGCAATCAGCCCCAGCATTTT
TRBJ2-5 | few | TRBV7-3 | TRBD2 | CASSLAGGETQYF | TGTGCCAGCAGCTTAGCGGGGGGAGAGACCCAGTACTTC
TRBJ1-5 | - | TRBV7-2 | - | CASSADSGGNQPQHF | TGTGCCAGCAGCGCCGACAGCGGGGGCAATCAGCCCCAGCATTTT
TRBJ2-1 | - | TRBV19 | TRBD2 | CASSVGTSGNEQFF | TGTGCCAGTAGTGTGGGGACTAGCGGGAATGAGCAGTTCTTC
TRBJ1-1 | - | TRBV28 | - | CASRSDLEAFF | TGTGCCAGCAGGTCTGACCTGGAAGCTTTCTTT
TRBJ1-6 | - | TRBV10-3 | TRBD1 | CAISETAGGNSPLHF | TGTGCCATCAGTGAGACGGCAGGGGGAAATTCACCCCTCCACTTT
TRBJ1-2 | few | TRBV6-5 | - | CASSYDGKGVGYTF | TGTGCCAGCAGTTACGATGGGAAGGGAGTTGGCTACACCTTC
TRBJ1-2 | - | TRBV7-9 | - | CASSMRLAGYTF | TGTGCCAGCAGCATGCGATTAGCTGGCTACACCTTC
TRBJ1-1 | - | TRBV4-1 | - | CASSQQGRTEAFF | TGCGCCAGCAGCCAACAGGGGCGGACTGAAGCTTTCTTT
TRBJ2-2 | - | TRBV10-2 | TRBD2 | CASSETSGDTGELFF | TGCGCCAGCAGTGAGACTAGCGGGGACACCGGGGAGCTGTTTTTT
TRBJ1-1 | - | TRBV11-2 | - | CASSQRGNTEAFF | TGTGCCAGCAGCCAACGGGGGAACACTGAAGCTTTCTTT
TRBJ1-5 | - | TRBV19 | - | CASSMGYGQPQHF | TGTGCCAGTAGTATGGGTTACGGTCAGCCCCAGCATTTT
TRBJ2-2 | few | TRBV6-6 | TRBD1 | CASSPGQRTGELFF | TGTGCCAGCAGTCCGGGACAGAGAACCGGGGAGCTGTTTTTT
TRBJ1-5 | - | TRBV7-2 | - | CASSLEGGGQPQHF | TGTGCCAGCAGCTTAGAGGGGGGAGGACAGCCCCAGCATTTT